The 28 T cell receptor beta chains reported below all come from one sample, sequenced in a study of blood T cell repertoires in COVID-19. TCRdb keeps only in-frame clones here, not all; method: immunoSEQ multiplex PCR. The sample records under 250,000 clones, approximately 86% being singletons. Input material: peripheral blood. These receptors were collected from a woman aged 60-75 years who had recovered from COVID-19.

This chain links TRBV28 with TRBJ2-1; possibly TRBD1 for D (5 bases). The V gene lost 0 bases and the J gene lost 4 bases, with 22 bases spanning the gap. CDR3 length: 19 residues. CDR1 MDHEN and CDR2 SYDVKM come from the germline V gene. In nucleotides, the CDR3 is TGTGCCAGCAGTTTATGCCGGAATCGGAGCCCCCGACAGTACAATGAGCAGTTCTTC. Its protein product is CASSLCRNRSPRQYNEQFF. Full variable domain (missing parts from reference TRBV28 and TRBJ2-1): DVKVTQSSRYLVKRTGEKVFLECVQDMDHENMFWYRQDPGLGLRLIYFSYDVKMKEKGDIPEGYSVSREKKERFSLILESASTNQTSMYLCASSLCRNRSPRQYNEQFFGPGTRLTVL.

This clone was seen just once. V and J are TRBV5-1 and TRBJ2-5; TRBD2 matches at 9 bases. The junction had 9 bases not matched to a gene; V was cut back by 3 bases and J by 3 bases. CDR1 and CDR2 from the germline V gene are SGHRS and YFSETQ. The CDR3 is made up of 16 amino acids. For the CDR3, the DNA is TGCGCCAGCAGCTACCGAGCGGGGGGTATCAAAGAGACCCAGTACTTC. Encoded protein: CASSYRAGGIKETQYF.

J is TRBJ1-2 and V is TRBV4-3; D may be TRBD1 (5 bases). V dropped 0 bases and J dropped 6 bases, with 14 bases sitting between them. The CDR3 is 15 residues long. Per germline, CDR1 LGHNA and CDR2 YSLEER. The CDR3 DNA is TGCGCCAGCAGCCAAGAGCCGGGGGGGGACGATGGCTACACCTTC. As protein: CASSQEPGGDDGYTF.

The chain combines TRBV18 with TRBJ1-2, with D possibly matching TRBD1 (5 bases). V dropped 5 bases and J dropped 8 bases, with 21 bases sitting between them. The CDR3 runs to 15 residues. Germline CDR1 reads KGHSH; CDR2 reads LQKENI. CDR3: CASSSEDMAPGGYTF. CDR3 nucleotide sequence: TGTGCCAGCTCAAGTGAAGATATGGCTCCAGGGGGCTACACCTTC.

This sequence joins TRBV9 and TRBJ2-2; 10 nucleotides line up with TRBD2. The CDR3 contains 15 residues. Trimming took 4 bases from V and 8 from J; bases not matched to a gene: 8. In germline, CDR1 is SGDLS, CDR2 YYNGEE. The CDR3 sequence: CASSLGLAAWGELFF. The DNA for the CDR3 is TGTGCCAGCAGCCTCGGACTAGCGGCATGGGGGGAGCTGTTTTTT.

Turning to this clone: This may stem from a read error, because a much larger clone lies one nucleotide away. V is TRBV9 and J is TRBJ2-7; 7 bases match TRBD1. The CDR3 contains 14 residues. The germline CDR1 and CDR2 sequences are SGDLS and YYNGEE. J gave up 2 bases and V 4 bases, and 6 bases lay outside the gene matches. CDR3 in DNA: TGTGCCAGCAGCCCCTGGGACAGACCCTACGAGCAGTACTTC. It codes for CASSPWDRPYEQYF.

The gene calls are TRBV9 and TRBJ2-7; 7 bases match TRBD2. The CDR3 loop spans 16 amino acids. V was clipped by 0 bases and J by 0 bases; unmatched bases: 6. The germline V gene has CDR1 SGDLS and CDR2 YYNGEE. The CDR3 sequence: CASSVGEGLSSYEQYF. The CDR3 DNA sequence: TGTGCCAGCAGCGTAGGGGAGGGCCTGAGCTCCTACGAGCAGTACTTC.

The chain uses TRBV27 and TRBJ1-3; 7 bases agree with TRBD1. With V trimmed by 6 bases and J by 4 bases, 9 bases remained unmatched. Per the germline V gene, CDR1 is MNHEY and CDR2 is SMNVEV (reference sequence). The CDR3 covers 15 residues. The chain's CDR3 is CASRPLTGVGNTIYF. CDR3 sequence (DNA): TGTGCCAGCAGGCCTCTCACAGGGGTGGGAAACACCATATATTTT.

This clone was detected a few times. The rearrangement links TRBV19 to TRBJ2-7; 7 bases are a match to TRBD2. CDR1 is LNHDA and CDR2 is SQIVND in the germline V gene (reference sequence). The CDR3 extends over 14 amino acids. Trimming removed 5 bases from V and 0 bases from J; junction bases left unmatched: 4. As DNA, the CDR3 is TGTGCCAGTAGTCCGGGACTACACTCCTACGAGCAGTACTTC. It is translated as CASSPGLHSYEQYF.

The chain combines TRBV28 with TRBJ1-1; unclear D gene. Germline V gives CDR1 MDHEN, CDR2 SYDVKM. This CDR3 has 8 residues. The CDR3: CVSGSAFF. DNA of the CDR3: TGTGTTAGCGGATCGGCTTTCTTT.

The chain is built from TRBV12-2 and TRBJ2-7; the table names TRBD2, a call not compared with the DNA. TRBV12-2 has pseudogene status. The CDR3 contains 13 residues. The CDR3 DNA is TGTGCACCCGCGGGGAGGTGGATCTACGAGCAGTACTTC. It specifies CAPAGRWIYEQYF.

This clone turned up a few times. This chain uses TRBV5-6 with TRBJ2-2; D might be TRBD1 (6 bases). Germline loops: CDR1 SGHDT, CDR2 YYEEEE. The length of the CDR3 is 16 residues. Trimming cost V 2 bases and J 4 bases, with 15 bases left between them. The CDR3 here is CASSLGQTSGTGELFF. CDR3 DNA: TGTGCCAGCAGCTTAGGACAGACTTCGGGCACCGGGGAGCTGTTTTTT.

This rearrangement joins TRBV6-1 to TRBJ1-1; D possibly corresponds to TRBD1 (6 bases). CDR3 length: 14 residues. Germline values: CDR1 MNHNS, CDR2 SASEGT. The V end lost 2 bases, the J end lost 4 bases, and 11 bases lay between the germline ends. The DNA for the CDR3 is TGTGCCAGCAGTGAACGGGGGGCCGTCACTGAAGCTTTCTTT. Its protein is CASSERGAVTEAFF.

V is TRBV28 and J is TRBJ1-3; D gene unclear. The CDR3 covers 14 residues. Germline CDR1 is MDHEN and CDR2 is SYDVKM. The V and J ends lost 0 bases and 8 bases respectively, with 11 bases between them. As DNA, the CDR3 is TGTGCCAGCAGTTTATGGTCGGGGAAAGACACCATATATTTT. Translated, it gives CASSLWSGKDTIYF.

The chain links TRBV3-1 (or the pseudogene TRBV3-2) to TRBJ1-2; D gene ambiguous. The germline V and J ends were trimmed by 1 base and 4 bases, with 10 bases remaining between them. The CDR3 is 14 amino acids. Germline V gene sequence: CDR1 LGHDT, CDR2 YNNKEL (reference sequence). In DNA, the CDR3 is TGTGCCAGCAGCCAAGGCCAGGCCTTCTATGGCTACACCTTC. It encodes CASSQGQAFYGYTF.

This chain joins TRBV5-8 and TRBJ1-4, with 7 bases lining up with TRBD1. The CDR3 totals 14 residues. J lost 4 bases, V lost 1 base, and 1 base had no gene match. Germline loops: CDR1 SGHTS, CDR2 YDEGEE. The CDR3 here is CASSLRQGNEKLFF. The DNA for the CDR3 is TGTGCCAGCAGCTTGAGACAGGGTAATGAAAAACTGTTTTTT.

V usage is TRBV7-2 and J usage is TRBJ2-5; the match to TRBD1 covers 8 bases. The CDR3 runs to 15 residues. J lost 6 bases, V lost 1 base, and 7 bases had no gene match. Germline V gene sequence: CDR1 SGHTA, CDR2 FQGNSA. The CDR3 loop is CASSLDGGQGKTQYF. In DNA form, the CDR3 reads TGTGCCAGCAGCTTAGATGGAGGACAGGGAAAGACCCAGTACTTC.

V and J are TRBV6-5 and TRBJ2-7; 10 bases line up with TRBD1. V was clipped by 5 bases and J by 4 bases; unmatched bases: 8. The CDR3 has 15 amino acids. From germline, CDR1 is MNHEY and CDR2 SVGAGI. The DNA for the CDR3 is TGTGCCAGCAGTCGACCGAGGACAGGGGGATACGAGCAGTACTTC. This sequence encodes CASSRPRTGGYEQYF.

The gene calls are TRBV2 and TRBJ1-1, with TRBD1 as a possible D gene (5 bases). Germline CDR1 reads SNHLY; CDR2 reads FYNNEI. The CDR3 runs 15 residues. V was shortened by 6 bases and J by 4 bases, with 18 bases between the two germline ends. CDR3 nucleotides: TGTGCCAGCAGGGATTTGACAGCCTCCATCACTGAAGCTTTCTTT. Its translation: CASRDLTASITEAFF.

The gene calls are TRBV10-3 and TRBJ1-2, with TRBD1 matching 7 bases. J was trimmed by 7 bases and V by 0 bases; bases with no gene match: 11. The V gene's germline CDR1 is ENHRY and CDR2 SYGVKD. The CDR3 spans 16 residues. As DNA, the CDR3 is TGTGCCATCAGTGAGTCCGGGACAGCCGGCCTTTCTGGCTACACCTTC. It translates to CAISESGTAGLSGYTF.

In DNA, the CDR3 is TGTGCCAGCAGTGTGGAGGCCTCGGCGGGGCGGGGCAATGAGCAGTTCTTC. Residues: CASSVEASAGRGNEQFF. The chain is built from TRBV2 and TRBJ2-1; the D gene is possibly TRBD2 (6 bases). Germline CDR1 and CDR2: SNHLY and FYNNEI. V lost 4 bases and J lost 6, with 22 bases in between. CDR3 length: 17 residues.

This chain uses TRBV28 with TRBJ1-5; perhaps TRBD1 as D (6 bases). V was clipped by 2 bases and J by 6 bases, with 11 bases between them. Germline V gives CDR1 MDHEN, CDR2 SYDVKM. CDR3 length: 14 residues. DNA of the CDR3: TGTGCCAGCAGTTTAACAGGGAATGGTCAGCCCCAGCATTTT. This translates into CASSLTGNGQPQHF.

The chain employs TRBV7-9 and TRBJ1-1, with D perhaps matching TRBD1 (6 bases). The CDR3 is 14 amino acids. Deletions cut 1 base from V and 5 bases from J, with 11 bases between. Germline values: CDR1 SEHNR, CDR2 FQNEAQ (reference sequence). The CDR3 is CASSLEAGATEAFF. CDR3 sequence (DNA): TGTGCCAGCAGCTTAGAAGCGGGGGCGACTGAAGCTTTCTTT.

The rearrangement links TRBV7-2 to TRBJ2-1, with D possibly TRBD2 on 7 matching bases. The CDR3 has 15 amino acids. The germline V gene encodes CDR1 SGHTA and CDR2 FQGNSA. V dropped 3 bases and J dropped 7 bases, with 16 bases sitting between them. The CDR3 reads CASSLGGGAWNEQFF. The CDR3 DNA reads TGTGCCAGCAGCTTGGGTGGGGGGGCCTGGAATGAGCAGTTCTTC.

The chain is built from TRBV7-9 and TRBJ2-3, with 7 bases aligning to TRBD1. Trimming removed 4 bases from V and 2 bases from J; junction bases left unmatched: 6. The CDR3 loop spans 15 amino acids. Germline V CDR1 and CDR2: SEHNR, FQNEAQ (reference sequence). CDR3 in amino acids: CASSSRTGITDTQYF. CDR3 coding DNA: TGTGCCAGCAGCTCGAGGACAGGAATCACAGATACGCAGTATTTT.

The chain joins TRBV7-6 to TRBJ2-5, with 7 nucleotides matching TRBD2. The CDR3 contains 15 residues. Germline loops: CDR1 SGHVS, CDR2 FNYEAQ. Trimming took 3 bases from V and 5 from J; bases not matched to a gene: 9. Here the CDR3 DNA reads TGTGCCAGCAGCTTGTTGGGGGGGGTTGGTGAGACCCAGTACTTC. Encoded protein: CASSLLGGVGETQYF.

The V and J genes are TRBV28 and TRBJ2-3; TRBD1 might be the D (5 bases). The V end lost 5 bases, the J end lost 2 bases, and 23 bases lay between the germline ends. From germline, CDR1 is MDHEN and CDR2 SYDVKM. The length of the CDR3 is 18 residues. In DNA, the CDR3 is TGTGCCAGCAGTCCTCCAGGAACAGGCCCCGCTTACACAGATACGCAGTATTTT. Translation: CASSPPGTGPAYTDTQYF.

V usage is TRBV5-1 and J usage is TRBJ1-3, with 7 nucleotides matching TRBD1. Germline values: CDR1 SGHRS, CDR2 YFSETQ. J lost 0 bases, V lost 4 bases, and 7 bases had no gene match. The CDR3 contains 16 residues. This chain's CDR3 is CASSAQGIASGNTIYF. CDR3 DNA: TGCGCCAGCAGCGCACAGGGGATAGCCTCTGGAAACACCATATATTTT. The whole variable domain, remainder taken from reference TRBV5-1 and TRBJ1-3, is KAGVTQTPRYLIKTRGQQVTLSCSPISGHRSVSWYQQTPGQGLQFLFEYFSETQRNKGNFPGRFSGRQFSNSRSEMNVSTLELGDSALYLCASSAQGIASGNTIYFGEGSWLTVV.